What follows are 5 T cell receptor beta chains derived from one specimen sequenced in a study of T cells after yellow fever vaccination. TCRdb analysed the 5' RACE reads with MiXCR anew, one entry per CDR3 protein. The repertoire has some 200,000 distinct CDR3 sequences, roughly 9.6% of them found once; the top ten carry 36%. The sample was CD8+ T cells sorted from PBMCs, taken 15 days after the yellow fever booster vaccination. Source of these receptors: a man aged 18 to 35 who received the YFV17D yellow fever vaccine.

This chain connects TRBV12-3 or TRBV12-4 to TRBJ2-7; D tentatively fits TRBD1 or TRBD2 (6 bases each). The CDR3 extends over 13 amino acids. Trimming stripped 5 bases from V and 5 bases from J, with 13 bases between. CDR3 amino acids: CASSRGTLDEQYF. The CDR3 region has the DNA TGTGCCAGCAGTCGGGGGACACTGGACGAGCAGTACTTC.

This clonotype was seen only a few times. This chain uses TRBV7-3 with TRBJ1-1; D is perhaps TRBD1 (5 bases). V gave up 3 bases and J gave up 1 base, with 9 bases separating them. This CDR3 has 14 residues. Germline values: CDR1 SGHTA, CDR2 FQGTGA. The DNA of the CDR3 is TGTGCCAGCAGCTTGGGACTGGAGAACACTGAAGCTTTCTTT. Its protein is CASSLGLENTEAFF.

The chain uses TRBV7-3 and TRBJ2-3; 14 bases align to TRBD2. Germline CDR1 is SGHTA and CDR2 is FQGTGA. J gave up 1 base and V 4 bases, and 7 bases lay outside the gene matches. CDR3 length equals 18 residues. CDR3 sequence: CASSSGPGLAGGTDTQYF. CDR3 sequence (DNA): TGTGCCAGCAGCTCTGGACCGGGACTAGCGGGGGGCACAGATACGCAGTATTTT. The full variable domain, completed using reference TRBV7-3 and TRBJ2-3, is GAGVSQTPSNKVTEKGKYVELRCDPISGHTALYWYRQSLGQGPEFLIYFQGTGAADDSGLPNDRFFAVRPEGSVSTLKIQRTERGDSAVYLCASSSGPGLAGGTDTQYFGPGTRLTVL.

This clonotype came up many times. The chain couples TRBV5-1 to TRBJ2-1; 9 bases fit TRBD2. The CDR3 loop spans 14 amino acids. The V gene's germline CDR1 is SGHRS and CDR2 YFSETQ. V lost 4 bases, J lost 7 bases, and 6 bases stayed unmatched. The chain's CDR3 is CASSPGSGGNEQFF. Written as DNA, the CDR3 is TGCGCCAGCAGCCCGGGTAGCGGGGGAAATGAGCAGTTCTTC.

This clonotype has more than one count but fewer than ten. This chain uses TRBV6-5 with TRBJ2-5; the D gene is possibly TRBD2 (5 bases). This CDR3 has 16 amino acids. V lost 5 bases to trimming and J lost 4 bases, with 20 bases between them. Germline CDR1 and CDR2: MNHEY and SVGAGI. The CDR3 bases are TGTGCCAGCAGTGTTGACTCCCGGGCACGGGGAGAGACCCAGTACTTC. Amino acids: CASSVDSRARGETQYF.